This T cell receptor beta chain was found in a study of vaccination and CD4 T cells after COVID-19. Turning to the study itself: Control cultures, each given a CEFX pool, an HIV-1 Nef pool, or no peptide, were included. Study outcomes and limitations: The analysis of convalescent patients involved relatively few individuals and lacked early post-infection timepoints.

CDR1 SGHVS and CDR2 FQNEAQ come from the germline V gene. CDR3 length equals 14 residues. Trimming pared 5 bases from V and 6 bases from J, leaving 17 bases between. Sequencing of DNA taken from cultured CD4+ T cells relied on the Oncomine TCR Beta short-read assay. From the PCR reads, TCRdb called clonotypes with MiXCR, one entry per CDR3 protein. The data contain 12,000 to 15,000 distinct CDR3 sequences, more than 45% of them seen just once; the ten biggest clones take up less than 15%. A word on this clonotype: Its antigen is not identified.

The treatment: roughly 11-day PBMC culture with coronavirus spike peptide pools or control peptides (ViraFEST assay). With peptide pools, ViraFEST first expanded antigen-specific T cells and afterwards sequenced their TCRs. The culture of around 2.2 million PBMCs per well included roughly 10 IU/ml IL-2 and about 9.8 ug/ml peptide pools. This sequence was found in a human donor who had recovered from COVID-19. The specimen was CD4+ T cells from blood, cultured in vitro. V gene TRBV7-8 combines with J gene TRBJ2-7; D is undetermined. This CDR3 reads CASSPSARTGEQYF. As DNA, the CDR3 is TGTGCCAGCAGCCCCAGTGCAAGAACGGGCGAGCAGTACTTC.